This T cell receptor (beta chain) stems from a study of early T cells in non-severe SARS-CoV-2 infection. Across the whole study: Unsorted whole blood bulk RNA was sequenced, with unpaired chains.

Germline V lookup: CDR1 MNHNS, CDR2 SASEGT. The CDR3 is made up of 15 amino acids. With 6 bases clipped from V and 2 bases from J, the junction kept 9 bases outside the gene matches. This clonotype occurred a few times. MiXCR was run by TCRdb on the 5' RACE reads, yielding one entry per CDR3 protein. The sample lists 25,000 to 35,000 distinct CDR3 sequences; approximately 5.6% were seen once. The specimen was whole blood. The gene calls are TRBV6-1 and TRBJ1-2; 7 bases agree with TRBD1. The TCR comes from an adult who was a healthcare worker with PCR-confirmed SARS-CoV-2 infection or an uninfected control (not recorded which). This chain's CDR3 is CASRIEETGNYGYTF. In DNA form, the CDR3 reads TGTGCCAGCAGGATAGAAGAGACAGGGAACTATGGCTACACCTTC.